These 23 T cell receptor beta chains came from one sample sequenced in a study of T cells in Graves' hyperthyroidism and ophthalmopathy. The TCR beta CDR3 regions underwent amplification using RNA transcripts as the source. RT-PCR in the first round (using the HTBI primer set) targeted the TCR CDR3. MiXCR, run by TCRdb on the multiplex PCR reads, gives a single entry per CDR3 protein. This table holds around 520,000 distinct CDR3 sequences, about an eighth found once. Sequenced input: blood. The receptor source for this set is a woman aged 18-35 years with Graves' hyperthyroidism.

A few counts support this clonotype. The gene calls are TRBV5-1 and TRBJ2-3, with 8 bases lining up with TRBD2. This CDR3 has 15 amino acids. The J segment lost 5 bases and the V segment lost 2 bases, leaving 7 bases of the junction unmatched. Per germline, CDR1 SGHRS and CDR2 YFSETQ. Written as DNA, the CDR3 is TGCGCCAGCAGCTTTTCGGGACTAGGGGAAGATACGCAGTATTTT. Amino acids: CASSFSGLGEDTQYF.

This clonotype has more than one count but fewer than ten. The CDR3 loop reads CASRLLAGAYEQYV. The CDR3 DNA is TGTGCCAGCAGGCTACTAGCGGGGGCCTACGAGCAGTACGTC. The chain carries TRBV2 and TRBJ2-7; 11 bases are shared with TRBD2. With 6 bases clipped from V and 2 bases from J, the junction kept 3 bases outside the gene matches. CDR1 is SNHLY, CDR2 FYNNEI, per germline. The CDR3 is 14 amino acids.

This chain uses TRBV27 with TRBJ1-2; D gene ambiguous. This CDR3 spans 14 amino acids. Germline loops: CDR1 MNHEY, CDR2 SMNVEV (reference sequence). Trimming shortened V by 5 bases and J by 0 bases, and 10 bases separated the two germline ends. CDR3 bases: TGTGCCAGCAGTCCCCGGAGCCCTAACTATGGCTACACCTTC. Encoded protein: CASSPRSPNYGYTF.

The CDR3 region has the DNA TGTGCCAGTAGCGCCGGGACAGGGAACTATGGCTACACCTTC. This translates into CASSAGTGNYGYTF. The rearrangement links TRBV19 to TRBJ1-2, with 9 bases fitting TRBD1. CDR1 is LNHDA and CDR2 is SQIVND in the germline V gene (reference sequence). The CDR3 loop spans 14 amino acids. Germline trimming cut 6 bases from V and 2 bases from J; bases unmatched to any gene: 4. The full variable domain, in which reference TRBV19 and TRBJ1-2 provide the parts outside the CDR3, is DGGITQSPKYLFRKEGQNVTLSCEQNLNHDAMYWYRQDPGQGLRLIYYSQIVNDFQKGDIAEGYSVSREKKESFPLTVTSAQKNPTAFYLCASSAGTGNYGYTFGSGTRLTVV.

This clonotype was observed at least ten times. The chain carries TRBV12-3 or TRBV12-4 and TRBJ2-5; 7 positions match TRBD2. CDR3 length: 15 amino acids. Trimming took 3 bases from V and 2 from J; bases not matched to a gene: 6. The CDR3 DNA is TGTGCCAGCAGTTTTGTGGGAGCGGGACAAGAGACCCAGTACTTC. Amino acids: CASSFVGAGQETQYF.

J is TRBJ1-2 and V is TRBV5-4; D perhaps matches TRBD1 (5 bases). The CDR3 runs to 14 residues. V was pared by 4 bases and J by 4 bases, with 14 bases between. Germline CDR1 and CDR2: SGHNT and YYREEE (reference sequence). This chain's CDR3 is CASSEPGTVYGYTF. As DNA, the CDR3 is TGTGCCAGCAGCGAACCCGGGACGGTCTATGGCTACACCTTC.

This clonotype was observed at least ten times. The J gene is TRBJ2-5, the V gene TRBV24-1, with D unresolved. There are 12 residues in the CDR3. Germline V CDR1 and CDR2: KGHDR, SFDVKD. Trimming removed 4 bases from V and 4 bases from J, with 6 bases in between. CDR3 nucleotides: TGTGCCACCAGTGACCTCGGAGAGACCCAGTACTTC. This gives the protein CATSDLGETQYF.

This clonotype was observed many times. J is TRBJ2-5 and V is TRBV11-3; 7 bases match TRBD1. Per germline, CDR1 SGHNT and CDR2 YENEEA. V trimming: 10 bases; J trimming: 0 bases; junction bases outside the gene matches: 8. The length of the CDR3 is 14 residues. The DNA of the CDR3 is TGTGCCACCAAACCCAGGGGGTACCAAGAGACCCAGTACTTC. Translating gives CATKPRGYQETQYF.

This chain connects TRBV12-3 or TRBV12-4 to TRBJ2-2; 8 bases align to TRBD2. Germline trimming cut 7 bases from V and 4 bases from J; bases unmatched to any gene: 5. The CDR3 has 14 residues. CDR3 DNA: TGTGCCAGCACTCCAAGCGGGGGCACCGGGGAGCTGTTTTTT. Its protein product is CASTPSGGTGELFF.

This clonotype was recorded a few times. The chain is built from TRBV20-1 and TRBJ1-5; unclear D gene. Trimming pared 5 bases from V and 6 bases from J, leaving 14 bases between. Germline V CDR1 and CDR2: DFQATT, SNEGSKA (reference sequence). This CDR3 is built from 13 residues. CDR3 loop: CSADPRGGQPQHF. The CDR3 DNA follows: TGCAGTGCTGACCCCCGGGGAGGTCAGCCCCAGCATTTT.

The table lists this clonotype with many counts. Written as DNA, the CDR3 is TGTGCCAGCAGCCATAGCGGGAGCGAGGGCATTCAGTACTTC. It translates to CASSHSGSEGIQYF. V gene TRBV5-5 combines with J gene TRBJ2-4; 9 bases align to TRBD2. The CDR3 is 14 amino acids. The germline V gene has CDR1 SGHKS and CDR2 YYEKEE (reference sequence). J was trimmed by 9 bases and V by 4 bases; bases with no gene match: 8. Filled out from reference TRBV5-5 and TRBJ2-4, the complete variable domain reads DAGVTQSPTHLIKTRGQQVTLRCSPISGHKSVSWYQQVLGQGPQFIFQYYEKEERGRGNFPDRFSARQFPNYSSELNVNALLLGDSALYLCASSHSGSEGIQYFGAGTRLSVL.

The chain links TRBV4-2 to TRBJ2-7; D gene ambiguous. The CDR3 contains 13 residues. The V gene's germline CDR1 is LGHNA and CDR2 YNFKEQ. V gave up 4 bases and J gave up 6 bases, with 13 bases separating them. The CDR3 nucleotides read TGTGCCAGCAGCCCTGTCCACGAGAGCGAGCAGTACTTC. This codes for CASSPVHESEQYF.

The CDR3 nucleotides are TGTGCCAGCAGCCGGCAGGGGAGGCAGCGCACAGATACGCAGTATTTT. Its translation: CASSRQGRQRTDTQYF. The chain couples TRBV14 to TRBJ2-3; D may match TRBD1 or TRBD2 (6 bases each). V was shortened by 4 bases and J by 1 base, with 15 bases between the two germline ends. This CDR3 has 16 amino acids. Germline V gene sequence: CDR1 SGHDN, CDR2 FVKESK.

This clonotype showed up many times. This rearrangement joins TRBV12-3 or TRBV12-4 to TRBJ2-7; D is perhaps TRBD1 (7 bases). The CDR3 consists of 11 residues. Trimming removed 7 bases at V and 7 bases at J, with 11 bases between. CDR3 in amino acids: CASKSGGEQYF. In nucleotides, the CDR3 is TGTGCCAGCAAATCAGGGGGGGAGCAGTACTTC.

The chain has TRBV4-2 and TRBJ2-3; D is unresolved. This CDR3 region has 17 residues. Germline V gives CDR1 LGHNA, CDR2 YNFKEQ. Trimming pared 2 bases from V and 2 bases from J, leaving 17 bases between. The CDR3 loop is CASSQQLRSRATDTQYF. DNA for the CDR3: TGTGCCAGCAGCCAACAATTACGCTCTAGGGCCACAGATACGCAGTATTTT.

Many counts were recorded for this clonotype. The chain recombines TRBV30 with TRBJ1-2; no reliable D call. The CDR3 is 14 amino acids. The V and J ends lost 0 bases and 9 bases respectively, with 17 bases between them. Germline CDR1 and CDR2: GTSNPN and SVGIG (reference sequence). The CDR3 DNA follows: TGTGCCTGGAGTGTCTCACAGACTCTCGTGAGCTACACCTTC. Translating gives CAWSVSQTLVSYTF.

This clonotype came up many times. The genes are TRBV30 and TRBJ1-2, with 8 bases aligning to TRBD1. Germline V lookup: CDR1 GTSNPN, CDR2 SVGIG (reference sequence). The CDR3 extends over 15 amino acids. V was clipped by 4 bases and J by 7 bases; unmatched bases: 14. The CDR3 bases are TGTGCCTGGACCCGAGGAGGACAGGGTATGGGTGGCTACACCTTC. As protein: CAWTRGGQGMGGYTF.

This clonotype was counted at least ten times. V gene TRBV6-1 combines with J gene TRBJ2-3; D may be TRBD2 (6 bases). This CDR3 spans 17 amino acids. The V end was cut by 5 bases, the J end by 4 bases, with 22 bases between. The germline gives CDR1 MNHNS, CDR2 SASEGT. The CDR3 region has the DNA TGTGCCAGCAGTTATACCCGCGGGTGGGAGGAGGCAGATACGCAGTATTTT. Its protein is CASSYTRGWEEADTQYF.

At least ten counts were recorded for this clonotype. The J gene is TRBJ2-1, the V gene TRBV19, with 10 positions matching TRBD2. Trimming at V came to 5 bases and at J to 0 bases, leaving 13 bases not matched to a gene. The CDR3 has 19 amino acids. Germline CDR1 reads LNHDA; CDR2 reads SQIVND (reference sequence). CDR3 bases: TGTGCCAGTAGTCTTCCGGGACTAGCGATGGACCACTCCTACAATGAGCAGTTCTTC. This codes for CASSLPGLAMDHSYNEQFF.

This clonotype has at least ten counts. At one end, the junction sequence differs from germline, possibly due to a read error. The genes are TRBV2 and TRBJ1-2, with a possible D match to TRBD1 (5 bases). CDR3 size: 12 residues. CDR1 and CDR2 from the germline V gene are SNHLY and FYNNEI. CDR3 sequence: CATSIDSYGYTF. In nucleotides, the CDR3 is TGTGCCACCAGTATTGACAGCTATGGCTACACCTTC.

In its sample, this clonotype was seen a few times. V gene TRBV7-8 combines with J gene TRBJ2-7; 9 nucleotides agree with TRBD1. Germline CDR1 and CDR2: SGHVS and FQNEAQ. CDR3 length equals 16 residues. V trimming: 0 bases; J trimming: 4 bases; junction bases outside the gene matches: 7. CDR3 bases: TGTGCCAGCAGCTTAGCAACCGGGACAGGGTTGTACGAGCAGTACTTC. The encoded protein is CASSLATGTGLYEQYF.

This clonotype has a count of ten or more. The rearrangement links TRBV3-1 to TRBJ1-5, with D hard to call. The CDR3 contains 14 residues. Looked up from germline, CDR1 is LGHDT and CDR2 is YNNKEL (reference sequence). Trimming shortened V by 3 bases and J by 0 bases, and 6 bases separated the two germline ends. The CDR3 sequence is CASSHEYSNQPQHF. CDR3 coding DNA: TGTGCCAGCAGCCACGAGTATAGCAATCAGCCCCAGCATTTT. Based on the CDR3 plus reference TRBV3-1 and TRBJ1-5, the full variable domain is DTAVSQTPKYLVTQMGNDKSIKCEQNLGHDTMYWYKQDSKKFLKIMFSYNNKELIINETVPNRFSPKSPDKAHLNLHINSLELGDSAVYFCASSHEYSNQPQHFGDGTRLSIL.

This clonotype was recorded at least ten times. V usage is TRBV20-1 and J usage is TRBJ2-1; 12 bases are shared with TRBD2. CDR3 length: 14 residues. Germline trimming cut 6 bases from V and 4 bases from J; bases unmatched to any gene: 4. The germline V gene encodes CDR1 DFQATT and CDR2 SNEGSKA (reference sequence). The CDR3 DNA reads as TGCAGTGCCACTAGCGGGAGGACTTACAATGAGCAGTTCTTC. Translating it yields CSATSGRTYNEQFF.